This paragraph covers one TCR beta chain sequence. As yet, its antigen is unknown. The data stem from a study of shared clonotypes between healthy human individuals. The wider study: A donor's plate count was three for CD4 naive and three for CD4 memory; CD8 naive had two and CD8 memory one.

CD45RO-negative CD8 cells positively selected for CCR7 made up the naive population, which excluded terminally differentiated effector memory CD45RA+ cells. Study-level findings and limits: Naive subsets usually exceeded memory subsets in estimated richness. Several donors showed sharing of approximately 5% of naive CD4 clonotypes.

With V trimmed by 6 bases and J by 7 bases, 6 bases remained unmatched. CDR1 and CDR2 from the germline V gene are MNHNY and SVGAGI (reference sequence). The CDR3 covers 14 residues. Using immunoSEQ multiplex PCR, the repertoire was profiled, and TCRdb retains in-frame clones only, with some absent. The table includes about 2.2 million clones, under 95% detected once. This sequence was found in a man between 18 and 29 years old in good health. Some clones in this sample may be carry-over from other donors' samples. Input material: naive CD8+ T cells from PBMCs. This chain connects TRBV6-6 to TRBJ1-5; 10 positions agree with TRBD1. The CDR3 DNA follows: TGTGCCAGCAGAGACAGGGGGCCTAGCCAGCCCCAGCATTTT. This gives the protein CASRDRGPSQPQHF.